This T cell receptor beta chain was identified during a study of T cell repertoires in cytomegalovirus infection (dated by TCRdb to about 2019). Regarding the research as a whole: Donor HLA type was relevant to the analysis, because carriage of CMV infection together with the matching HLA type was indicated by public TCR beta signatures.

This sample was sequenced with an Illumina HiSeq 1500. TCRdb reprocessing: public reads trimmed at Q25 with fastp, clones called with MiXCR, in-frame beta chains kept. Records with the same CDR3 protein are collapsed into one entry carrying the most frequent genes and DNA. The sample table shows over 300,000 distinct CDR3 sequences, and under 20% are seen once. The top ten clones comprise 12% of the sample. As for this clonotype: Its antigen is unknown. It has no much larger one-base neighbor in the sample; base qualities were not kept.

V sheds 0 bases and J sheds 4 bases, leaving 12 bases between their ends. From the cysteine up to the phenylalanine, the CDR3 has a length of 15 residues. Only the CDR3 DNA stays, 45 bases, in frame from base 1. Sequences SGDLS (CDR1) and YYNGEE (CDR2) are obtained from the germline V gene. Broad study findings and their caveats: In both this cohort and an independent roughly 400-donor cohort, the cumulative frequency of public TCR beta family members distinguished carriers of CMV infection plus the relevant HLA type. The ex vivo response was dominated by HLA-C-restricted CMV-specific TCR beta clonotypes, and the single most frequent clonotype in two of eight donors was supplied by these HLA-C-restricted clonotypes.

This receptor was obtained from a human donor in good health (CMV status not recorded). Some clones in this sample may be carry-over from other donors' samples. Sequences were obtained from PBMCs. The rearranged segments are TRBV9 and TRBJ2-3, with the D gene call left open. The DNA sequence follows: TGTGCCAGCAGCGTAGGGGTCTTAGGACCAGATACGCAGTATTTT. This gives the protein CASSVGVLGPDTQYF.